Given below is one T cell receptor (beta chain) in context. The antigen this receptor binds is unknown. Base qualities were left out, and no much larger clone turns up one base away. This sample was included in a study of a mutant IDH1 vaccine in newly diagnosed glioma (dated by TCRdb to the early 2020s). Regarding the complete study: Eight vaccinations were administered to patients in weeks 1, 3, 5, 7, 11, 15, 19 and 23, corresponding to visits V03 through V10. Vaccination began 4-6 weeks after radiotherapy alone, or alongside temozolomide cycles in the chemotherapy-containing groups. The approximately 29 treated patients were approximately 62% male and roughly 40% female, with a mean age of approximately 40 years. Before enrollment, patients had received standard therapy of radiotherapy alone, temozolomide alone, or radiochemotherapy with temozolomide; most received the combination. Peripheral blood was drawn at six visits: V03 (baseline), V05, V07, V10, V12 and V13. For exploratory analyses, longitudinal TCRB deep sequencing was carried out in about 26 treated patients wherever samples were available.

Libraries were built with the immunoSEQ multiplex PCR assay. Following the manufacturer's protocol, the hsTCRB Kit was used to amplify rearranged TCR beta chain sequences. TCRB libraries were sequenced on an Illumina MiSeq. Under the source paper's analysis protocol: The kit vendor's proprietary platform handled demultiplexing, trimming and gene mapping. TCRdb carries this immuneACCESS record with in-frame sequences only. Its versions omit some clonotypes, under half of them owing to an unresolved V gene in the studies checked, with the rest unexplained. The V and J calls and clone size are taken from that table; D and trimming were inferred from the DNA. The sample data list under 85,000 clones, and more than 70% of these were observed just once. 0.6% to 0.95% of the sample belongs to the ten largest clones. What the work shows at the level of the full study, not this receptor alone: The authors stated that sample limitations prevented analyses of patient blood samples from being reproduced. Selection of PBMC samples for TCRB deep sequencing was based on availability. Immune responses induced by the vaccine were seen in 90% to 95% of patients across multiple MHC alleles. Pseudoprogression seemed to be unrelated to changes in the top peripheral T cell clonotypes found by TCRB sequencing.

This sample's time point label indicates: week 23, last vaccination. Each vaccine dose was 300 ug of a 20-mer mutant IDH1 peptide in Montanide, given subcutaneously with topical imiquimod. All donors had newly diagnosed IDH1-mutant astrocytomas of WHO grade 3 or 4 that showed loss of nuclear ATRX. The samples were drawn from NOA16, a multicentre, single-arm, open-label phase I trial in Germany that tested a mutant IDH1 peptide vaccine in humans for the first time. Genomic DNA for TCRB sequencing was extracted from EDTA blood using the DNeasy Blood and Tissue Kit. Sequences were derived from PBMCs, sampled from a glioma patient whose treatment included an IDH1 peptide vaccine. This TCR was sampled from a woman in her forties or fifties with glioma.

The CDR3: CASSPGQHPNTEAFF. The nucleotide sequence reads TGTGCCAGCTCACCTGGCCAACACCCGAACACTGAAGCTTTCTTT. The chain is assembled from TRBV18 and TRBJ1-1, with the D segment identity uncertain. The CDR1 and CDR2 encoded by the germline V gene are KGHSH and LQKENI. Measured from the cysteine to the phenylalanine, the CDR3 is 15 residues long. Only the CDR3 DNA is retained, 45 bases long and in frame from the first base. V loses 3 bases, J loses 1 base, and the germline ends lie 12 bases apart.